What follows describes a single TCR beta chain. These data are taken from a study of sequential checkpoint blockade in melanoma. Regarding treatment: randomized to nivolumab then ipilimumab (arm A) or the reverse (arm B). PBMC sorting kept live CD3+CD8+ cells without CD19 or CD56. Clones were sequenced by immunoSEQ multiplex PCR, and TCRdb holds only the in-frame ones, with some missing. The sample comprises around 13,000 clones, roughly 72% of which are singletons, and around 25% rests with the top ten. The CDR3 is 16 amino acids. V lost 7 bases and J lost 0, with 19 bases in between. The germline V gene has CDR1 MNHNY and CDR2 SVGAGI (reference sequence).

The clonotype was recovered from a human donor with melanoma. The chain links TRBV6-6 to TRBJ2-7, with D possibly TRBD2 on 8 matching bases. The input for sequencing was CD8+ T cells sorted from blood (inferred from file names), taken from a patient given nivolumab and ipilimumab in sequence. The CDR3 nucleotides are TGTGCCAGCAACCCGGGAGGGGGCTCGAGCTCCTACGAGCAGTACGTC. Amino acids: CASNPGGGSSSYEQYV.